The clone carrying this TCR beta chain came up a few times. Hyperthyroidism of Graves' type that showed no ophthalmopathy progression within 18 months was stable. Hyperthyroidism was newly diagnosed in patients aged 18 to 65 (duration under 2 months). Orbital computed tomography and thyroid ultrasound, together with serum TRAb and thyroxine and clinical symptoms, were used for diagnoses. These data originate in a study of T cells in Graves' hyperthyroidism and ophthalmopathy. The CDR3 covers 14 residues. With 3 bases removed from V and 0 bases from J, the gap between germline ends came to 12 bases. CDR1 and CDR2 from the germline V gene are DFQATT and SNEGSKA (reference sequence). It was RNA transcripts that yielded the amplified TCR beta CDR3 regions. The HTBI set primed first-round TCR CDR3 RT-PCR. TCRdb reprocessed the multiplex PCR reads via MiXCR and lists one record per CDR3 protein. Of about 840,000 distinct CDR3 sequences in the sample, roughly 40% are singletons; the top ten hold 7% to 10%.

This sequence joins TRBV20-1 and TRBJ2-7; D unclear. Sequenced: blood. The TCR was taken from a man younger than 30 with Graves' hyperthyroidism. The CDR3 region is CSARSTDISYEQYF. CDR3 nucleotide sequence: TGCAGTGCTAGGAGTACGGATATCTCCTACGAGCAGTACTTC.